These 24 T cell receptor beta chains were all obtained from the same sample, sequenced in a study of CD8+ T cells in alopecia areata. Extracted from the samples, RNA was reverse transcribed into cDNA to serve as the sequencing template. The protocol was immunoSEQ multiplex PCR, while the TCRdb copy is restricted to in-frame clones and leaves out a portion. The profile shows 150,000 to 200,000 clones, 60% of them singletons. The treatment was: oral pan-JAK inhibitor, 5-10 mg twice daily. The starting material was CD4+ T cells sorted from blood, obtained at week 24, from a patient treated with tofacitinib. The receptor source for this set is a human donor with alopecia areata.

This clone was detected once. V gene TRBV5-6 combines with J gene TRBJ2-5; D gene uncertain. With 2 bases removed from V and 2 bases from J, the gap between germline ends came to 13 bases. The CDR3 is 15 amino acids. Germline CDR1 is SGHDT and CDR2 is YYEEEE. The CDR3 loop reads CASSFGIGGQETQYF. The CDR3 DNA reads as TGTGCCAGCAGCTTCGGTATCGGTGGGCAAGAGACCCAGTACTTC.

This clone appeared a few times. This chain connects TRBV7-2 to TRBJ1-5; 7 bases match TRBD1. V shed 1 base and J 7 bases; nucleotides not matched to a gene: 7. The CDR3 is made up of 15 amino acids. The germline CDR1 and CDR2 sequences are SGHTA and FQGNSA. The CDR3 DNA reads as TGTGCCAGCAGCTTAGGGTGGGCAGGGGGGCAGCCCCAGCATTTT. Protein sequence: CASSLGWAGGQPQHF.

V gene TRBV29-1 combines with J gene TRBJ1-2; TRBD1 matches 7 bases. This CDR3 is 12 amino acids long. In germline, CDR1 is SQVTM, CDR2 ANQGSEA. The V and J ends lost 6 bases and 8 bases, in that order; junction bases with no gene match: 9. CDR3 sequence: CSVIGQVEGYTF. CDR3 DNA sequence: TGCAGCGTCATAGGACAGGTTGAGGGCTACACCTTC. Drawing the rest from reference TRBV29-1 and TRBJ1-2, the complete variable domain is SAVISQKPSRDICQRGTSLTIQCQVDSQVTMMFWYRQQPGQSLTLIATANQGSEATYESGFVIDKFPISRPNLTFSTLTVSNMSPEDSSIYLCSVIGQVEGYTFGSGTRLTVV.

The V gene is TRBV29-1, the J gene TRBJ1-1, with TRBD1 identical over 7 bases. Germline CDR1 SQVTM, CDR2 ANQGSEA. The CDR3 is 18 residues long. The V and J ends lost 6 bases and 0 bases, in that order; junction bases with no gene match: 19. CDR3: CSVDDGEYRGRMNTEAFF. DNA of the CDR3: TGCAGCGTGGACGATGGGGAATACAGGGGACGCATGAACACTGAAGCTTTCTTT.

J is TRBJ1-6 and V is TRBV19; maybe TRBD1 (5 bases). V shed 1 base and J shed 8 bases, with 6 bases lying between them. CDR1 and CDR2 from the germline V gene are LNHDA and SQIVND (reference sequence). The CDR3 is 13 amino acids. CDR3 region: CASSIGGDSPLHF. DNA for the CDR3: TGTGCCAGTAGTATAGGAGGGGATTCACCCCTCCACTTT.

The chain has TRBV27 and TRBJ1-1; no clear D. CDR3 length: 14 amino acids. Per germline, CDR1 MNHEY and CDR2 SMNVEV (reference sequence). Trimming left V 4 bases short and J 10 bases short, with 19 bases between. The DNA for the CDR3 is TGTGCCAGCAGTTCCCTGGACCCTATTCTCGGAGCTTTCTTT. Translation gives CASSSLDPILGAFF.

J is TRBJ2-7 and V is TRBV6-5; 9 bases fit TRBD1. Per the germline V gene, CDR1 is MNHEY and CDR2 is SVGAGI. The CDR3 is 14 residues long. Trimming at V came to 6 bases and at J to 4 bases, leaving 7 bases not matched to a gene. The CDR3 coding sequence is TGTGCCAGCAGCCCGGGACAGGGTTGGTACGAGCAGTACTTC. Its protein product is CASSPGQGWYEQYF.

The table lists this clone with a few counts. The chain couples TRBV5-1 to TRBJ1-1; 8 bases match TRBD1. The V gene end was trimmed by 5 bases and the J gene end by 5 bases; junction bases not matched to a gene: 5. The CDR3 is 13 amino acids. The germline V gene encodes CDR1 SGHRS and CDR2 YFSETQ. CDR3 coding DNA: TGCGCCAGCAGACGGACAGGGAGAACTGAAGCTTTCTTT. Its translation is CASRRTGRTEAFF.

The chain uses TRBV30 and TRBJ1-5, with D hard to call. The CDR3 consists of 15 residues. V gave up 0 bases and J gave up 7 bases, with 16 bases separating them. Germline V gene lookup returns CDR1 GTSNPN and CDR2 SVGIG (reference sequence). The CDR3 DNA reads as TGTGCCTGGAGTGTATCTGGCTTGGTCCGACAGCCCCAGCATTTT. Amino acid sequence: CAWSVSGLVRQPQHF.

In its sample, this clone was seen many times. V gene TRBV2 combines with J gene TRBJ1-5; 9 bases are a match to TRBD1. From germline, CDR1 is SNHLY and CDR2 FYNNEI. Trimming took 7 bases from V and 5 from J; bases not matched to a gene: 9. The CDR3 covers 15 residues. The CDR3 DNA follows: TGTGCCAGCAAAGTCGGGACAGGGAGGGATCAGCCCCAGCATTTT. Amino acids: CASKVGTGRDQPQHF.

This sequence joins TRBV6-5 and TRBJ1-4; 7 bases map to TRBD1. The CDR3 has 15 residues. V gave up 0 bases and J gave up 10 bases; unmatched junction bases: 8. The germline gives CDR1 MNHEY, CDR2 SVGAGI. The CDR3 DNA reads as TGTGCCAGCAGTTACTCGGGACAGAGAGGGGGAAAACTGTTTTTT. Translation gives CASSYSGQRGGKLFF.

This chain's CDR3 is CASSEETDNEQFF. CDR3 DNA: TGTGCCAGCAGTGAAGAGACAGACAATGAGCAGTTCTTC. The V and J genes are TRBV2 and TRBJ2-1; D may be TRBD1 (5 bases). The CDR3 extends over 13 amino acids. Trimming left V 1 base short and J 5 bases short, with 6 bases between. The germline V gene encodes CDR1 SNHLY and CDR2 FYNNEI. The full variable domain, with the rest looked up from reference TRBV2 and TRBJ2-1, is EPEVTQTPSHQVTQMGQEVILRCVPISNHLYFYWYRQILGQKVEFLVSFYNNEISEKSEIFDDQFSVERPDGSNFTLKIRSTKLEDSAMYFCASSEETDNEQFFGPGTRLTVL.

The chain is built from TRBV6-5 and TRBJ2-7; the D is unclear. CDR1 MNHEY and CDR2 SVGAGI come from the germline V gene. The V and J ends lost 6 bases and 3 bases respectively, with 6 bases between them. The CDR3 spans 11 residues. CDR3 residues: CASRYNYEQYF. The DNA for the CDR3 is TGTGCCAGCAGGTACAACTACGAGCAGTACTTC.

This chain connects TRBV30 to TRBJ1-1; no clear D gene. The CDR3 contains 12 residues. Germline V gives CDR1 GTSNPN, CDR2 SVGIG (reference sequence). The ends were cut back, 3 bases at V and 5 bases at J, with 10 bases in the middle. The DNA of the CDR3 is TGTGCCTGGAGGGGAGGTGAGACTGAAGCTTTCTTT. Amino acids: CAWRGGETEAFF.

The count of this clone is one. CDR3 DNA: TGTGCCAGCTCACCGCCGGGCCTTAATTCACCCCTCCACTTT. Translating gives CASSPPGLNSPLHF. The V gene is TRBV18, the J gene TRBJ1-6; no firm D call. The CDR3 length is 14 residues. Germline loops: CDR1 KGHSH, CDR2 LQKENI. V was trimmed by 3 bases and J by 6 bases, leaving 9 bases between them.

CDR3 sequence reads: CAWSVSGTGFHEQYF. CDR3 nucleotides: TGTGCCTGGAGTGTGTCCGGGACAGGGTTCCACGAGCAGTACTTC. The chain has TRBV30 and TRBJ2-7; 9 bases align to TRBD1. The trim removed 0 bases at V and 5 bases at J, leaving 8 bases unmatched. The CDR3 has 15 amino acids. Germline assignment: CDR1 GTSNPN and CDR2 SVGIG (reference sequence).

This clone has only a few counts. The J gene is TRBJ2-7, the V gene TRBV7-2; 7 bases agree with TRBD2. V gave up 5 bases and J gave up 4 bases; unmatched junction bases: 11. Germline CDR1 is SGHTA and CDR2 is FQGNSA. The CDR3 has 15 amino acids. The DNA for the CDR3 is TGTGCCAGCAGCGCCTTATGGGGGGGTGAATACGAGCAGTACTTC. Its translation is CASSALWGGEYEQYF.

In this sample, this clone turned up a few times. This chain uses TRBV25-1 with TRBJ2-1; 8 bases match TRBD1. Looked up from germline, CDR1 is MGHDK and CDR2 is SYGVNS. Trimming removed 2 bases from V and 16 bases from J; junction bases left unmatched: 4. This CDR3 is built from 11 residues. Here the CDR3 DNA reads TGTGCCAGCAGTGAAGGGGCAGGGGGCTTCTTC. Encoded protein: CASSEGAGGFF.

This chain connects TRBV30 to TRBJ2-2; 9 bases line up with TRBD2. Unmatched junction bases numbered 10, after V lost 0 bases and J lost 5 bases. The CDR3 has 17 residues. CDR1 and CDR2 (germline): GTSNPN, SVGIG (reference sequence). For the CDR3, the DNA is TGTGCCTGGAGTGTACGATCCCTAGCGGGGTTAACCGGGGAGCTGTTTTTT. Residues: CAWSVRSLAGLTGELFF. The variable domain in full, with the rest retrieved from reference TRBV30 and TRBJ2-2, is SQTIHQWPATLVQPVGSPLSLECTVEGTSNPNLYWYRQAAGRGLQLLFYSVGIGQISSEVPQNLSASRPQDRQFILSSKKLLLSDSGFYLCAWSVRSLAGLTGELFFGEGSRLTVL.

This chain links TRBV5-1 with TRBJ2-7, with 7 bases identical to TRBD2. The germline gives CDR1 SGHRS, CDR2 YFSETQ. The CDR3 covers 15 residues. V dropped 0 bases and J dropped 0; count of bases not matched to a gene: 3. CDR3: CASSLGRGTSYEQYF. As DNA, the CDR3 is TGCGCCAGCAGCTTGGGGCGGGGGACCTCCTACGAGCAGTACTTC.

The chain couples TRBV18 to TRBJ1-2, with D perhaps TRBD1 (5 bases). Germline CDR1 is KGHSH and CDR2 is LQKENI. CDR3 length equals 13 residues. The V end was cut by 2 bases, the J end by 2 bases, with 6 bases between. CDR3 sequence reads: CASSPGDNYGYTF. CDR3 bases: TGTGCCAGCTCACCAGGGGACAACTATGGCTACACCTTC.

This clone was picked up one time. CDR3 in DNA: TGCACCAGCAGCCAGACCCTGAAGCAAAGGGACCGCAGATTGGAAGCTTTCTTT. Its protein is CTSSQTLKQRDRRLEAFF. The chain uses TRBV1 and TRBJ1-1. TRBV1 is a known pseudogene. The CDR3 sequence is 18 residues long.

This clone was seen more than once but under ten times. Other nucleotide sequences in the sample specify the same CDR3. The rearrangement joins TRBV29-1 to TRBJ1-2; D remains ambiguous. The CDR3 covers 12 residues. Deletions cut 4 bases from V and 4 bases from J, with 10 bases between. CDR1 is SQVTM and CDR2 is ANQGSEA in the germline V gene. The CDR3 bases are TGCAGCGTTGGTGATACGAGCTATGGCTACACCTTC. Its translation is CSVGDTSYGYTF. Based on the CDR3 plus reference TRBV29-1 and TRBJ1-2, the full variable domain is SAVISQKPSRDICQRGTSLTIQCQVDSQVTMMFWYRQQPGQSLTLIATANQGSEATYESGFVIDKFPISRPNLTFSTLTVSNMSPEDSSIYLCSVGDTSYGYTFGSGTRLTVV.

The chain combines TRBV9 with TRBJ1-2; D might be TRBD1 (5 bases). The CDR3 is 14 residues long. Trimming pared 6 bases from V and 4 bases from J, leaving 16 bases between. Germline loops: CDR1 SGDLS, CDR2 YYNGEE. Here the CDR3 reads CASTPVGGAYGYTF. DNA for the CDR3: TGTGCCAGCACCCCAGTGGGGGGAGCCTATGGCTACACCTTC.